The sequence of this T cell receptor beta chain was determined in a study of T cell repertoires in cytomegalovirus infection. In the study overall: Signatures in public TCR beta sequences pointed to both CMV infection and matching HLA type.

General observations from the study: The response measured ex vivo was dominated by TCR beta clonotypes (HLA-C-restricted and CMV-specific).

Only a few counts were recorded for this clonotype. Its specificity is unknown. From the reads, TCRdb called clonotypes with MiXCR, one entry per CDR3 protein. This table has under 850,000 distinct CDR3 sequences, around 30% appearing once. The CDR3 covers 12 residues. The V and J ends lost 7 bases and 2 bases respectively, with 7 bases between them. Germline V gene sequence: CDR1 SEHNR, CDR2 FQNEAQ (reference sequence). The receptor's source is a human donor in good health (CMV status not recorded). Some clones in this sample may be carry-over from other donors' samples. This sample comprised cultured PBMCs, obtained from culture after CMV antigen stimulation. V usage is TRBV7-9 and J usage is TRBJ2-3; D unresolved. Written as DNA, the CDR3 is TGTGCCAGCACTCCTCTCACAGATACGCAGTATTTT. As protein: CASTPLTDTQYF.